One sample yielded the 30 T cell receptor beta chains listed below, sequenced in a study of blood T cells in healthy people across ages. A second roughly 6 to 11 cycle PCR used barcoded and J-beta primers. TCRdb reanalysed the 5' RACE reads using MiXCR and keeps one entry per CDR3 protein. The sample has more than 1 million distinct CDR3 sequences; less than 50% are singletons. Sequenced material: blood. Source of these receptors: a woman aged 60-75 years in good health.

This clonotype was counted only a few times. V and J are TRBV24-1 and TRBJ2-7, with TRBD1 identical over 8 bases. The V gene's germline CDR1 is KGHDR and CDR2 SFDVKD. CDR3 length: 16 residues. The trim removed 2 bases at V and 6 bases at J, leaving 11 bases unmatched. CDR3 sequence reads: CATSDSDRVRIGEQYF. The DNA of the CDR3 is TGTGCCACCAGTGATTCGGACAGGGTTCGTATCGGCGAGCAGTACTTC.

The chain links TRBV7-9 to TRBJ2-3; D possibly matches TRBD1 or TRBD2 (5 bases each). CDR1 and CDR2 (germline): SEHNR, FQNEAQ (reference sequence). This CDR3 contains 15 residues. Trimming left V 11 bases short and J 4 bases short, with 22 bases between. CDR3 bases: TGTGCCGCATTTAACGGGGCCACCGGAGCAGATACGCAGTATTTT. It codes for CAAFNGATGADTQYF. Full variable domain (missing parts from reference TRBV7-9 and TRBJ2-3): DTGVSQNPRHKITKRGQNVTFRCDPISEHNRLYWYRQTLGQGPEFLTYFQNEAQLEKSRLLSDRFSAERPKGSFSTLEIQRTEQGDSAMYLCAAFNGATGADTQYFGPGTRLTVL.

About this clonotype: At one boundary the junction diverges from the germline segment, which might be a read error. The chain has TRBV7-8 and TRBJ1-5; D not certain. The germline gives CDR1 SGHVS, CDR2 FQNEAQ. This CDR3 contains 16 residues. The CDR3 DNA sequence: TGTGGCAGCAGCTTAGGCACGTTATTGAGGGATCAGCCCCAGCATTTT. Its translation is CGSSLGTLLRDQPQHF.

The chain has TRBV27 and TRBJ1-6, with TRBD1 identical over 7 bases. The CDR3 runs to 14 residues. Germline loops: CDR1 MNHEY, CDR2 SMNVEV (reference sequence). The trim removed 3 bases at V and 9 bases at J, leaving 5 bases unmatched. The CDR3 DNA sequence: TGTGCCAGCAGTTTGGCGACAGGGTTTTCACCCCTCCACTTT. This gives the protein CASSLATGFSPLHF.

V is TRBV6-1 and J is TRBJ1-1; no reliable D call. This CDR3 comprises 15 residues. V was pared by 2 bases and J by 11 bases, with 21 bases between. Germline CDR1 and CDR2: MNHNS and SASEGT. Written as DNA, the CDR3 is TGTGCCAGCAGTGAAATCGGATTCGGGATAGGGTGGGCTTTCTTT. Its protein is CASSEIGFGIGWAFF.

The CDR3 spells CSAARGGQPQHF. The CDR3 DNA reads TGCAGTGCTGCCAGGGGGGGTCAGCCCCAGCATTTT. This rearrangement joins TRBV20-1 to TRBJ1-5; 7 nucleotides agree with TRBD1. Trimming cost V 5 bases and J 6 bases; bases outside gene matches: 4. The germline gives CDR1 DFQATT, CDR2 SNEGSKA (reference sequence). The CDR3 has 12 amino acids.

This chain uses TRBV28 with TRBJ2-7; D not resolved. Per the germline V gene, CDR1 is MDHEN and CDR2 is SYDVKM. The CDR3 totals 15 residues. The ends were cut back, 6 bases at V and 10 bases at J, with 25 bases in the middle. The CDR3 DNA follows: TGTGCCAGCAGCCGGACCCGGACGGACCAAGAGATTCAGTACTTC. Its protein product is CASSRTRTDQEIQYF.

The V gene is TRBV5-6, the J gene TRBJ2-3; TRBD2 matches 9 bases. Germline CDR1 is SGHDT and CDR2 is YYEEEE. The CDR3 sequence is 18 residues long. The J segment lost 2 bases and the V segment lost 0 bases, leaving 10 bases of the junction unmatched. CDR3 bases: TGTGCCAGCAGCTTGGTAGCGGGAGAATCAGCGGACACAGATACGCAGTATTTT. This encodes CASSLVAGESADTDTQYF.

The table lists this clonotype with a count of one. The chain links TRBV3-1 to TRBJ2-1, with D perhaps matching TRBD1 or TRBD2 (5 bases each). V lost 4 bases, J lost 10 bases, and 20 bases lay in between. Germline V lookup: CDR1 LGHDT, CDR2 YNNKEL (reference sequence). This CDR3 contains 15 residues. CDR3 coding DNA: TGTGCCAGCAGCCCCCGGGTAGGGGCTTGCGGGGAGCAGTTCTTC. As protein: CASSPRVGACGEQFF.

This chain joins TRBV6-5 and TRBJ1-1; D is uncertain. This CDR3 has 14 amino acids. Trimming removed 7 bases from V and 0 bases from J, with 12 bases in between. Per the germline V gene, CDR1 is MNHEY and CDR2 is SVGAGI. The CDR3 coding sequence is TGTGCCAGCACCCTTGGGGTATTGAACACTGAAGCTTTCTTT. Translation gives CASTLGVLNTEAFF.

This clonotype has at least ten counts. The chain couples TRBV12-3 or TRBV12-4 to TRBJ2-5; D call uncertain. Trimming took 3 bases from V and 7 from J, leaving 12 bases between them. The length of the CDR3 is 13 residues. CDR3 DNA sequence: TGTGCCAGCAGTTTTGATAAGTTGGGGACCCAGTACTTC. Protein product: CASSFDKLGTQYF.

J is TRBJ1-2 and V is TRBV5-6; D remains unclear. Germline V CDR1 and CDR2: SGHDT, YYEEEE. The CDR3 has 12 residues. With 0 bases removed from V and 8 bases from J, the gap between germline ends came to 8 bases. The CDR3 loop is CASSLVKVGYTF. The CDR3 DNA is TGTGCCAGCAGCTTGGTTAAGGTCGGCTACACCTTC.

The table lists this clonotype with a few counts. This sequence joins TRBV12-3 or TRBV12-4 and TRBJ2-7; D unclear. The CDR3 spans 14 residues. V was shortened by 1 base and J by 0 bases, with 7 bases between the two germline ends. The CDR3 DNA reads TGTGCCAGCAGTTTAGGGCACCTCTCCTACGAGCAGTACTTC. Its translation is CASSLGHLSYEQYF.

This CDR3 reads CASSLFDMSNSPLHF. CDR3 DNA sequence: TGTGCCAGCAGTCTATTTGACATGTCCAATTCACCCCTCCACTTT. The rearrangement links TRBV6-5 to TRBJ1-6, with unresolved D. There are 15 residues in the CDR3. The V end was cut by 5 bases, the J end by 7 bases, with 15 bases between. Germline assignment: CDR1 MNHEY and CDR2 SVGAGI.

This clonotype was seen a few times. V usage is TRBV7-6 and J usage is TRBJ2-5; D unclear. V lost 5 bases to trimming and J lost 5 bases, with 21 bases between them. CDR1 is SGHVS and CDR2 is FNYEAQ in the germline V gene. This CDR3 has 16 amino acids. The CDR3 spells CASSPTFSTYGETQYF. In DNA form, the CDR3 reads TGTGCCAGCAGCCCTACCTTCTCTACCTACGGGGAGACCCAGTACTTC.

This chain connects TRBV20-1 to TRBJ2-7; 7 nucleotides align to TRBD1. The closer fit of TRBJ2-5 to the DNA end suggests the J call may be wrong. Germline V CDR1 and CDR2: DFQATT, SNEGSKA (reference sequence). The CDR3 is 17 amino acids. The CDR3 sequence is CSASPLLDRALEKTQYF. The CDR3 bases are TGCAGTGCTAGTCCCCTCCTCGACAGGGCCCTGGAAAAGACCCAGTACTTC.

This clonotype was counted only a few times. The V gene is TRBV12-3 or TRBV12-4, the J gene TRBJ2-5; TRBD2 might be the D (6 bases). This CDR3 region has 15 residues. The V end lost 6 bases, the J end lost 2 bases, and 16 bases lay between the germline ends. CDR3 sequence reads: CASSPGSNKQETQYF. Here the CDR3 DNA reads TGTGCCAGCAGCCCCGGGAGCAACAAACAAGAGACCCAGTACTTC.

The rearrangement links TRBV5-4 to TRBJ1-4; no reliable D call. CDR1 is SGHNT, CDR2 YYREEE, per germline (reference sequence). V was cut by 1 base and J by 2 bases, with 6 bases left in between. The CDR3 spans 14 residues. CDR3 coding DNA: TGTGCCAGCAGCTTGATTTGGACTAATGAAAAACTGTTTTTT. The encoded protein is CASSLIWTNEKLFF.

The V and J genes are TRBV15 and TRBJ2-3; 7 nucleotides match TRBD1. The CDR3 is 16 amino acids. CDR1 is LNHNV, CDR2 YYDKDF, per germline (reference sequence). V lost 4 bases and J lost 2; bases outside the gene matches: 9. The CDR3 spells CATSTTGDTFTDTQYF. CDR3 bases: TGTGCCACCAGCACTACAGGGGACACTTTCACAGATACGCAGTATTTT. Combining the CDR3 with reference TRBV15 and TRBJ2-3 gives the whole variable domain DAMVIQNPRYQVTQFGKPVTLSCSQTLNHNVMYWYQQKSSQAPKLLFHYYDKDFNNEADTPDNFQSRRPNTSFCFLDIRSPGLGDTAMYLCATSTTGDTFTDTQYFGPGTRLTVL.

This chain uses TRBV20-1 with TRBJ1-2; D is undetermined. Per germline, CDR1 DFQATT and CDR2 SNEGSKA (reference sequence). The CDR3 is 15 amino acids. V shed 0 bases and J shed 2 bases, with 13 bases lying between them. In DNA form, the CDR3 reads TGCAGTGCTAGAGATATTCTGGGCAGCAACTATGGCTACACCTTC. Protein product: CSARDILGSNYGYTF.

The gene calls are TRBV14 and TRBJ2-7; 7 bases map to TRBD2. With V trimmed by 0 bases and J by 5 bases, 28 bases remained unmatched. CDR3 length: 22 residues. The germline CDR1 and CDR2 sequences are SGHDN and FVKESK. CDR3: CASSQDRWQLQAERDHTDEQYF. CDR3 coding DNA: TGTGCCAGCAGCCAAGATCGTTGGCAACTCCAGGCCGAGCGGGATCACACCGACGAGCAGTACTTC.

As concerns this clonotype: The junction departs from the called germline gene at one end, perhaps through a read error. The chain has TRBV6-6 and TRBJ2-7; D is unclear. Per germline, CDR1 MNHNY and CDR2 SVGAGI (reference sequence). The CDR3 sequence is 13 residues long. CDR3 residues: CTSSDQKFYEQYF. The CDR3 DNA reads as TGTACCAGCAGTGACCAAAAATTCTACGAGCAGTACTTC.

A few counts support this clonotype. The rearrangement uses TRBV20-1 and TRBJ2-5; 12 bases line up with TRBD2. The J segment lost 4 bases and the V segment lost 2 bases, leaving 2 bases of the junction unmatched. Germline V gene data show CDR1 as DFQATT and CDR2 as SNEGSKA (reference sequence). The length of the CDR3 is 14 residues. The CDR3 reads CSARLGLAGETQYF. The CDR3 DNA follows: TGCAGTGCTAGACTGGGACTAGCGGGAGAGACCCAGTACTTC.

This chain connects TRBV7-2 to TRBJ2-3; D gene unclear. The V end lost 3 bases, the J end lost 3 bases, and 7 bases lay between the germline ends. Germline CDR1 reads SGHTA; CDR2 reads FQGNSA. This CDR3 spans 13 amino acids. CDR3 DNA sequence: TGTGCCAGCAGCTTCCGACAAACAGATACGCAGTATTTT. Protein: CASSFRQTDTQYF.

V usage is TRBV27 and J usage is TRBJ2-3, with 10 bases that match TRBD2. J lost 2 bases, V lost 7 bases, and 12 bases had no gene match. Per germline, CDR1 MNHEY and CDR2 SMNVEV (reference sequence). The CDR3 spans 17 residues. CDR3 in DNA: TGTGCCAGCAAGCCTGGAGCGGGAGGGCCCCACACAGATACGCAGTATTTT. It translates to CASKPGAGGPHTDTQYF.

The genes are TRBV28 and TRBJ2-7; unclear D gene. The CDR3 contains 10 residues. CDR1 and CDR2 (germline): MDHEN, SYDVKM. V lost 10 bases and J lost 2, with 6 bases in between. CDR3 sequence: CATRTYEQYF. The CDR3 bases are TGTGCCACGCGCACCTACGAGCAGTACTTC. The variable domain in full, completed from reference TRBV28 and TRBJ2-7, reads DVKVTQSSRYLVKRTGEKVFLECVQDMDHENMFWYRQDPGLGLRLIYFSYDVKMKEKGDIPEGYSVSREKKERFSLILESASTNQTSMYLCATRTYEQYFGPGTRLTVT.

In this sample, this clonotype turned up a few times. The V and J genes are TRBV7-3 and TRBJ2-6, with D uncertain. CDR1 and CDR2 (germline): SGHTA, FQGTGA. This CDR3 has 15 amino acids. Trimming removed 5 bases from V and 0 bases from J, with 8 bases in between. The CDR3 DNA reads TGTGCCAGCAGCCTTACGATCTCTGGGGCCAACGTCCTGACTTTC. Protein sequence: CASSLTISGANVLTF.

The V and J genes are TRBV27 and TRBJ2-5; 8 bases map to TRBD2. This CDR3 spans 15 amino acids. Germline CDR1 reads MNHEY; CDR2 reads SMNVEV (reference sequence). Trimming removed 4 bases from V and 3 bases from J; junction bases left unmatched: 7. The CDR3 nucleotides are TGTGCCAGCAGTTACGGACGAGCGGGAGAAGAGACCCAGTACTTC. Translated, it gives CASSYGRAGEETQYF.

The chain joins TRBV27 to TRBJ1-2, with TRBD1 as a possible D gene (6 bases). Trimming stripped 9 bases from V and 3 bases from J, with 14 bases between. The CDR3 has 13 amino acids. CDR1 is MNHEY, CDR2 SMNVEV, per germline (reference sequence). The CDR3 DNA reads TGTGCCAGTCTAGGGGGGAATGACTATGGCTACACCTTC. Its protein product is CASLGGNDYGYTF.

Here the CDR3 reads CIARGYMNTEAFF. DNA of the CDR3: TGCATTGCGAGGGGATACATGAACACTGAAGCTTTCTTT. The chain couples TRBV29-1 to TRBJ1-1; a possible D gene is TRBD1 (5 bases). There are 13 residues in the CDR3. The V gene's germline CDR1 is SQVTM and CDR2 ANQGSEA. The entire variable domain, with the rest obtained from reference TRBV29-1 and TRBJ1-1, is as follows: SAVISQKPSRDICQRGTSLTIQCQVDSQVTMMFWYRQQPGQSLTLIATANQGSEATYESGFVIDKFPISRPNLTFSTLTVSNMSPEDSSIYLCIARGYMNTEAFFGQGTRLTVV.